These 8 T cell receptor beta chains were all obtained from the same sample, sequenced in a study of glioma-infiltrating T cells after dendritic cell vaccination. TCRdb keeps only in-frame clones here, not all; method: immunoSEQ multiplex PCR. The sample lists 95,000 or so clones, 85% to 90% occurring once. The input for sequencing was blood, taken before dendritic cell vaccination. The receptors were gathered from a human donor with glioblastoma.

The chain joins TRBV4-1 to TRBJ2-7; no firm D call. This CDR3 is 16 amino acids long. The ends were cut back, 1 base at V and 0 bases at J, with 13 bases in the middle. Germline V gene data show CDR1 as MGHRA and CDR2 as YSYEKL. In DNA, the CDR3 is TGCGCCAGCAGCCAAGCTGCCCACCCGAGCTCCTACGAGCAGTACTTC. Its protein product is CASSQAAHPSSYEQYF.

The chain is built from TRBV19 and TRBJ1-5; D may be TRBD1 (5 bases). CDR3 length equals 15 residues. V was shortened by 5 bases and J by 1 base, with 12 bases between the two germline ends. Germline assignment: CDR1 LNHDA and CDR2 SQIVND (reference sequence). The CDR3 nucleotides are TGTGCCAGTAGTTCCGGATGGGGCAGCAATCAGCCCCAGCATTTT. Protein: CASSSGWGSNQPQHF.

This clone was observed a few times. The chain joins TRBV10-1 to TRBJ1-3, with D maybe TRBD1 (5 bases). Germline-derived CDR1 and CDR2 are WNHNN and SYGVQD (reference sequence). Trimming left V 3 bases short and J 0 bases short, with 9 bases between. The CDR3 spans 15 residues. CDR3 coding DNA: TGCGCCAGCAGTGACCCTGGGGCCTCTGGAAACACCATATATTTT. This translates into CASSDPGASGNTIYF.

V gene TRBV10-2 combines with J gene TRBJ2-7; TRBD2 is a possible D gene (6 bases). Germline CDR1 reads WSHSY; CDR2 reads SAAADI. The CDR3 spans 14 residues. Trimming shortened V by 6 bases and J by 1 base, and 13 bases separated the two germline ends. The CDR3 DNA sequence: TGCGCCAGCAGGGGGGGTGTGGGATCCTACGAGCAGTACTTC. This codes for CASRGGVGSYEQYF.

The J gene is TRBJ2-7, the V gene TRBV6-6; weak D call: TRBD2 (6 bases). The CDR3 extends over 12 amino acids. Germline loops: CDR1 MNHNY, CDR2 SVGAGI (reference sequence). V gave up 8 bases and J gave up 3 bases, with 11 bases separating them. CDR3 protein: CASRGSDYEQYF. CDR3 sequence (DNA): TGTGCCAGCCGGGGGTCCGACTACGAGCAGTACTTC.

The chain couples TRBV5-1 to TRBJ1-4, with D hard to call. Germline V gives CDR1 SGHRS, CDR2 YFSETQ. The CDR3 length is 14 residues. Trimming removed 2 bases from V and 8 bases from J, with 13 bases in between. This CDR3 reads CASSLTYVGEKLFF. DNA for the CDR3: TGCGCCAGCAGCTTAACATACGTCGGGGAAAAACTGTTTTTT.

The V and J genes are TRBV9 and TRBJ2-5; the match to TRBD2 covers 11 bases. Germline values: CDR1 SGDLS, CDR2 YYNGEE. Trimming took 4 bases from V and 5 from J; bases not matched to a gene: 10. CDR3 length: 16 residues. The CDR3 spells CASSPYSGRAGETQYF. Here the CDR3 DNA reads TGTGCCAGCAGCCCTTATAGCGGGAGGGCCGGGGAGACCCAGTACTTC.

The gene calls are TRBV5-1 and TRBJ2-5; TRBD2 is a possible D gene (6 bases). Germline lookup yields CDR1 SGHRS and CDR2 YFSETQ. V was shortened by 4 bases and J by 2 bases, with 15 bases between the two germline ends. The CDR3 is 15 amino acids. The CDR3 here is CASSPGTADQETQYF. DNA of the CDR3: TGCGCCAGCAGCCCCGGGACTGCTGATCAAGAGACCCAGTACTTC.